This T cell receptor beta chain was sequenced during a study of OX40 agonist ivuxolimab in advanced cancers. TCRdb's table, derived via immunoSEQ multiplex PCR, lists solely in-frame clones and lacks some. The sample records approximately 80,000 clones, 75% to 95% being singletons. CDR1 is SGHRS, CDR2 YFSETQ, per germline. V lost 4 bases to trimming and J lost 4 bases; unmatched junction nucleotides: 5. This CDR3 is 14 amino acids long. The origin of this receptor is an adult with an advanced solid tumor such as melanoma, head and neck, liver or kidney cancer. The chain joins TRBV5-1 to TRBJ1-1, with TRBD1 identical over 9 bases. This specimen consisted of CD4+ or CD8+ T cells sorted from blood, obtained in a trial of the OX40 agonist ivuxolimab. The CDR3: CASSGTGFITEAFF. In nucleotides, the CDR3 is TGCGCCAGCAGCGGGACAGGGTTTATCACTGAAGCTTTCTTT.